The present entry profiles one T cell receptor beta chain with its context. Its specificity is unknown. This record belongs to a study of OX40 agonist ivuxolimab in advanced cancers. Findings of the study overall: Relative to CD4+ cells, CD8+ T cells on average had more expanded clones. Determination of antigen specificity was not performed for the expanded peripheral T cells.

Only in-frame clones appear in the TCRdb table, and some are missing; sequencing was by immunoSEQ multiplex PCR. The sample has about 73,000 clones; more than 85% are singletons. CDR1 and CDR2 from the germline V gene are SSHAT and FNYEAQ (reference sequence). The CDR3 is made up of 19 amino acids. Trimming at V came to 1 base and at J to 5 bases, leaving 15 bases not matched to a gene. The clonotype was recovered from an adult with an advanced solid tumor such as melanoma, head and neck, liver or kidney cancer. The material was CD4+ or CD8+ T cells sorted from blood, obtained in a trial of the OX40 agonist ivuxolimab. The chain recombines TRBV7-7 with TRBJ1-4, with 8 bases that match TRBD1. CDR3 region: CASSLDGRGHPQLNEKLFF. CDR3 nucleotide sequence: TGTGCCAGCAGCTTAGACGGCAGGGGGCACCCCCAACTAAATGAAAAACTGTTTTTT.